This T cell receptor beta chain was captured in a study of PD-L1 blockade in urothelial cancer. Study as a whole: Administration of atezolizumab to patients began at some point between 2013 and 2015, at 1,200 mg intravenously every 3 weeks. Typically, measured as a median, blood samples had about 140,000 T cells.

This clone is termed medium-sized (0.01 to 0.1%). Trimming pared 5 bases from V and 0 bases from J, leaving 15 bases between. The CDR3 consists of 15 residues. Germline lookup yields CDR1 SGDLS and CDR2 YYNGEE. Assay: immunoSEQ multiplex PCR; the TCRdb copy retains only in-frame clones and omits some. The data show just over 40,000 clones, 70% to 90% seen once. The time point is: peripheral blood 6 weeks after treatment start. The diagnosis in patients was locally advanced or metastatic urothelial carcinoma. The sequenced sample was PBMCs, obtained around atezolizumab (anti-PD-L1) treatment. The clonotype originates from a man in his 70s with urothelial cancer. The J gene is TRBJ2-7, the V gene TRBV9; D perhaps matches TRBD1 (5 bases). DNA of the CDR3: TGTGCCAGCAGTTCCACAGGAGCGCCCTCCTACGAGCAGTACTTC. Its protein is CASSSTGAPSYEQYF.